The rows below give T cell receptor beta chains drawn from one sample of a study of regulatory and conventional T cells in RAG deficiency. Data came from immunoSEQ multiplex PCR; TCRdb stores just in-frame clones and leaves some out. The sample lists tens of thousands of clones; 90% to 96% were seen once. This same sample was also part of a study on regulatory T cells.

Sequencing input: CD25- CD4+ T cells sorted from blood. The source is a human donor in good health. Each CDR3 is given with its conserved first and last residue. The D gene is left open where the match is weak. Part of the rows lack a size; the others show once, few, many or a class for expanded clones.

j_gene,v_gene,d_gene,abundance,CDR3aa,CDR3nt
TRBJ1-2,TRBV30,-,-,CAWSVLGASYTF,TGTGCCTGGAGTGTACTGGGGGCGAGCTACACCTTC
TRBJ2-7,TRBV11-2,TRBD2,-,CASSLDLSGGFYEQYF,TGTGCCAGCAGCTTAGATTTAAGCGGGGGTTTCTACGAGCAGTACTTC
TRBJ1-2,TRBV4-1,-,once,CASSPHRNQGPEYYGYTF,TGCGCCAGCAGCCCGCATAGAAATCAGGGGCCAGAATACTATGGCTACACCTTC
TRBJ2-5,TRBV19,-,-,CASRPNRQVAAETQYF,TGTGCCAGTAGACCTAACCGACAGGTAGCCGCAGAGACCCAGTACTTC
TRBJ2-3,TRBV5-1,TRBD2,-,CASSLSSREGSDTQYF,TGCGCCAGCAGCTTGTCTTCGCGGGAGGGTTCAGATACGCAGTATTTT
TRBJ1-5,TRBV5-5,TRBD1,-,CASSLGLTGPSNQPQHF,TGTGCCAGCAGCTTGGGGTTGACAGGGCCTAGCAATCAGCCCCAGCATTTT
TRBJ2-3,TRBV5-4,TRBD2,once,CASRETSGSGGDTQYF,TGTGCCAGCAGGGAGACTAGCGGGAGTGGTGGAGATACGCAGTATTTT
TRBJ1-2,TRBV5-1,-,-,CASSLNQGPMMGYTF,TGCGCCAGCAGCTTGAATCAGGGGCCTATGATGGGCTACACCTTC
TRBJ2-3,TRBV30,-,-,CACSGQSTDTQYF,TGTGCCTGTTCTGGACAGAGCACAGATACGCAGTATTTT
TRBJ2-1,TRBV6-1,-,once,CASSARGAGSYNEQFF,TGTGCCAGCAGTGCGAGGGGAGCGGGCTCCTACAATGAGCAGTTCTTC